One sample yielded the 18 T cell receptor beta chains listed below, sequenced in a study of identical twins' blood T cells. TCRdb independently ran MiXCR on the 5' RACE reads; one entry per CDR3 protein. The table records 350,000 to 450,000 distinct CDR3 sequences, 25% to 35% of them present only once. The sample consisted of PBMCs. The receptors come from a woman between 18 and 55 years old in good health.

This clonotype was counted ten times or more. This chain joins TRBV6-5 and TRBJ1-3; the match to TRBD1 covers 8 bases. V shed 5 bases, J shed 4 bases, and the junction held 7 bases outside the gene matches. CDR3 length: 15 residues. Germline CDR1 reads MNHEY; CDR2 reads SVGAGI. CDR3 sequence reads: CASSPDRGVGNTIYF. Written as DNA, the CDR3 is TGTGCCAGCAGTCCTGACAGGGGCGTGGGAAACACCATATATTTT.

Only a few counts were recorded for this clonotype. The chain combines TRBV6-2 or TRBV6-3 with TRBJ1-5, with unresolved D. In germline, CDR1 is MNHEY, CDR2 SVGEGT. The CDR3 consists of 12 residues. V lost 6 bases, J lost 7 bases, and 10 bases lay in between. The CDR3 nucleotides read TGTGCCAGCAGCCGAGGGAGGCAGCCCCAGCATTTT. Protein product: CASSRGRQPQHF.

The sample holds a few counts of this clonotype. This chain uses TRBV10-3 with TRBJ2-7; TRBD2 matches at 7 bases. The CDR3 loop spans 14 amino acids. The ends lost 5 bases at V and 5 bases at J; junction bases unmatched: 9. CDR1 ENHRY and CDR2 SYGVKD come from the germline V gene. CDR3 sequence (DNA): TGTGCCATCAGTTATGGCGGGAGTATCAACGAGCAGTACTTC. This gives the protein CAISYGGSINEQYF.

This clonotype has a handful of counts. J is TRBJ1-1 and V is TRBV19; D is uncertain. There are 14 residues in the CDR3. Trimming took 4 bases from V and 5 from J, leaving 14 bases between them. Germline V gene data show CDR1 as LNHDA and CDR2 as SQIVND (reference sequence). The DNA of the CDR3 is TGTGCCAGTAGTAGATTGGGGTCGGGGACTGAAGCTTTCTTT. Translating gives CASSRLGSGTEAFF.

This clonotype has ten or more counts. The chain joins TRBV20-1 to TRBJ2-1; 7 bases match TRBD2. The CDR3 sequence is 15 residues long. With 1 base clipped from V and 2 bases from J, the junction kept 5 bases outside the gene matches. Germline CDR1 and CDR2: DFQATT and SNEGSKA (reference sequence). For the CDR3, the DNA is TGCAGTGCTAGAGGTCGGGAGGCCACCTACAATGAGCAGTTCTTC. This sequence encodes CSARGREATYNEQFF.

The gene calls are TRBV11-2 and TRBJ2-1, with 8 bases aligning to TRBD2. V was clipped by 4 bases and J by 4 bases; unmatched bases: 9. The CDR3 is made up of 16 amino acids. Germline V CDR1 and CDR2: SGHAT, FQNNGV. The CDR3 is CASSSGAGGRYNEQFF. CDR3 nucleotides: TGTGCCAGCAGCTCAGGGGCGGGGGGTCGGTACAATGAGCAGTTCTTC.

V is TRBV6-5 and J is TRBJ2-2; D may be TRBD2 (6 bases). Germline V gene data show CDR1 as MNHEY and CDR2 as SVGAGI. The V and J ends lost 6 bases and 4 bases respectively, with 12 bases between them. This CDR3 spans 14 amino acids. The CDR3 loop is CASSRGTTTGELFF. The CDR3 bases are TGTGCCAGCAGCCGCGGGACCACCACCGGGGAGCTGTTTTTT.

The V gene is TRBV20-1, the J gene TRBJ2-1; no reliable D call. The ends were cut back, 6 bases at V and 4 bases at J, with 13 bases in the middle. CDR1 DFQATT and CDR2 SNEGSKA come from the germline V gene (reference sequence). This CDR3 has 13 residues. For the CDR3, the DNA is TGCAGTGCGCGACATGATATTTACAATGAGCAGTTCTTC. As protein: CSARHDIYNEQFF.

CDR3 residues: CASGPVGAAGNTIYF. The DNA of the CDR3 is TGTGCTAGTGGTCCTGTCGGGGCAGCCGGAAACACCATATATTTT. The J gene is TRBJ1-3, the V gene TRBV12-5, with D possibly being TRBD1 (5 bases). In germline, CDR1 is LGHNT, CDR2 FRNRAP. V lost 5 bases, J lost 4 bases, and 15 bases lay in between. The CDR3 has 15 amino acids.

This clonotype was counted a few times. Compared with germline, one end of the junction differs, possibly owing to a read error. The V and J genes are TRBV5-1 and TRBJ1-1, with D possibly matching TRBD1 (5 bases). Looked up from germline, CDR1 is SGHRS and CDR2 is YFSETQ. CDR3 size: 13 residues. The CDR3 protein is CASSKQENTEAFF. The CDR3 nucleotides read TGTGCCAGCAGCAAACAGGAGAACACTGAAGCTTTCTTT.

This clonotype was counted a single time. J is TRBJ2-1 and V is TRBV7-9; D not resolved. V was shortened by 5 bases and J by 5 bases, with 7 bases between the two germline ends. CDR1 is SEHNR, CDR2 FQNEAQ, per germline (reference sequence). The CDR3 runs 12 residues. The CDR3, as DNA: TGTGCCAGCAGCCCGTGGGACAATGAGCAGTTCTTC. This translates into CASSPWDNEQFF.

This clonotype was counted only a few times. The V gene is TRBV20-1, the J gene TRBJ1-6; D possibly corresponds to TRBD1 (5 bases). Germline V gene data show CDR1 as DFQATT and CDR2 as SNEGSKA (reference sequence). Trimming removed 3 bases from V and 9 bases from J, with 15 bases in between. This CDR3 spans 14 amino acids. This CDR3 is CSASSGTRVSPLHF. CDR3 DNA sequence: TGCAGTGCTAGCTCGGGGACTAGAGTTTCACCCCTCCACTTT.

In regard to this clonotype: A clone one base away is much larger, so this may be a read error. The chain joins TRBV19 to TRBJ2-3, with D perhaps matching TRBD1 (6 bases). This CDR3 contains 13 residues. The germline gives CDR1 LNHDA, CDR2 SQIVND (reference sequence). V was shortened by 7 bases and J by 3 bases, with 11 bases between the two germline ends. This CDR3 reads CASMGHGTDTQYF. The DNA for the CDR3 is TGTGCCAGTATGGGACATGGTACAGATACGCAGTATTTT.

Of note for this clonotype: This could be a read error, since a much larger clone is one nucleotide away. The CDR3 nucleotides are TGTGCCAACAGTCGTGCTACTGAAGCTTTCTTT. The encoded protein is CANSRATEAFF. The chain recombines TRBV6-5 with TRBJ1-1, with D uncertain. CDR1 and CDR2 (germline): MNHEY, SVGAGI. The CDR3 runs to 11 residues.

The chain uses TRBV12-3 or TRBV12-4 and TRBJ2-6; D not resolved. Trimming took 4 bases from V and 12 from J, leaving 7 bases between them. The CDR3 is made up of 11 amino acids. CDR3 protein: CASSSGRVLTF. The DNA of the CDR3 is TGTGCCAGCAGTTCCGGACGCGTCCTGACTTTC.

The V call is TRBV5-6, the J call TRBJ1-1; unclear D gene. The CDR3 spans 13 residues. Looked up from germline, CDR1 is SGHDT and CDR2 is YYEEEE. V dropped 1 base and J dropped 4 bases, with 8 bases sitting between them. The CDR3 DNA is TGTGCCAGCAGCTTGAGTCGGCGCACTGAAGCTTTCTTT. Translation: CASSLSRRTEAFF.

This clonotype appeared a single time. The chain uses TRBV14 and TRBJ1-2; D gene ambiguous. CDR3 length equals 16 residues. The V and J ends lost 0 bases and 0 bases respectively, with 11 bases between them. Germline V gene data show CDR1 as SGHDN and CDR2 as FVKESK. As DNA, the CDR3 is TGTGCCAGCAGCCAAGATTTTGGGAGCCCTAACTATGGCTACACCTTC. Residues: CASSQDFGSPNYGYTF.

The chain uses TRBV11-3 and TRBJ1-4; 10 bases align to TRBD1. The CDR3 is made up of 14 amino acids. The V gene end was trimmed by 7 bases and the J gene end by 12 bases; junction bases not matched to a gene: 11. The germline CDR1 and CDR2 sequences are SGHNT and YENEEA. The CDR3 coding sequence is TGTGCCAGCAAGAGTCGACAGGGGGCCGATGAACTGTTTTTT. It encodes CASKSRQGADELFF.